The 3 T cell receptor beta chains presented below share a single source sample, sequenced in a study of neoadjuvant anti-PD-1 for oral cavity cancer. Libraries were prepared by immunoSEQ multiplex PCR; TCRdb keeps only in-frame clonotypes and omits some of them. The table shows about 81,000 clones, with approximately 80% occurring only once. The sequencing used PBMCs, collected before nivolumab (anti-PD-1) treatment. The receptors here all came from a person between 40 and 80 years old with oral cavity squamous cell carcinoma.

The CDR3 DNA reads TGTGCCAGCAGCTTAGTCGGCGCAATGAACACTGAAGCTTTCTTT. Amino acid sequence: CASSLVGAMNTEAFF. The chain carries TRBV11-2 and TRBJ1-1, with no clear D. V was trimmed by 1 base and J by 0 bases, leaving 9 bases between them. The CDR3 loop spans 15 amino acids. Germline values: CDR1 SGHAT, CDR2 FQNNGV.

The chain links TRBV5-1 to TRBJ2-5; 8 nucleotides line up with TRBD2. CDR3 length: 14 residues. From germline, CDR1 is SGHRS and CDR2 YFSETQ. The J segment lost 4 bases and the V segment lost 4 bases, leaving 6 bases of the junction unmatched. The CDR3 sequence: CASSPGGDRETQYF. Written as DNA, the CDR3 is TGCGCCAGCAGCCCGGGGGGGGACCGAGAGACCCAGTACTTC.

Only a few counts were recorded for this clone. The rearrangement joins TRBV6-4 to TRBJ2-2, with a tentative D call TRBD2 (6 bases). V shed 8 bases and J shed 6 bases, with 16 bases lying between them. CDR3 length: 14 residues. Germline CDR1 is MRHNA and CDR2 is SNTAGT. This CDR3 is CASRRVARAGELFF. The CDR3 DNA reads TGTGCCAGCCGGAGGGTGGCTAGGGCCGGGGAGCTGTTTTTT.